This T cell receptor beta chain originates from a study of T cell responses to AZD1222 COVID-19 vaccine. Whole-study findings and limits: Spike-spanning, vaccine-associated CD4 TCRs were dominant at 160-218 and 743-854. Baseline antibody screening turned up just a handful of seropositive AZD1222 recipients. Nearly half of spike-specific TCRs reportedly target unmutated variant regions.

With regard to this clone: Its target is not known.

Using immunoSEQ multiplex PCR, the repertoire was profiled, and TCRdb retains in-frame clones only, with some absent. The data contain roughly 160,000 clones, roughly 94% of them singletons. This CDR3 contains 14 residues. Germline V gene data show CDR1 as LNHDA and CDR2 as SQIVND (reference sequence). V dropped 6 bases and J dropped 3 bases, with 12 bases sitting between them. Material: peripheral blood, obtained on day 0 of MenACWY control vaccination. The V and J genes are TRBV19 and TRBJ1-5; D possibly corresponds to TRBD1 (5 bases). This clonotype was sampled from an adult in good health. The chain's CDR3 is CASSRDGPNQPQHF. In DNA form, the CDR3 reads TGTGCCAGTAGCCGGGACGGTCCCAATCAGCCCCAGCATTTT.